The source of this T cell receptor (beta chain) is a study of T cell responses to AZD1222 COVID-19 vaccine. Overall study results and limits: Spike-specific TCR breadth and depth both grew after two AZD1222 doses.

The data were produced by immunoSEQ multiplex PCR, yet TCRdb's version contains in-frame clones alone and is incomplete. The table has approximately 120,000 clones, roughly nine tenths seen once. This CDR3 has 12 amino acids. V lost 2 bases, J lost 5 bases, and 6 bases lay in between. The V gene's germline CDR1 is MNHEY and CDR2 SVGAGI. This clone has a single count. Its antigen is unknown. The sequence came from an adult in good health. V usage is TRBV6-5 and J usage is TRBJ2-5, with a tentative D call TRBD2 (6 bases). This material consisted of peripheral blood, taken on day 0 of AZD1222 vaccination. Written as DNA, the CDR3 is TGTGCCAGCAGTTACGGGGGGGAGACCCAGTACTTC. Protein: CASSYGGETQYF.